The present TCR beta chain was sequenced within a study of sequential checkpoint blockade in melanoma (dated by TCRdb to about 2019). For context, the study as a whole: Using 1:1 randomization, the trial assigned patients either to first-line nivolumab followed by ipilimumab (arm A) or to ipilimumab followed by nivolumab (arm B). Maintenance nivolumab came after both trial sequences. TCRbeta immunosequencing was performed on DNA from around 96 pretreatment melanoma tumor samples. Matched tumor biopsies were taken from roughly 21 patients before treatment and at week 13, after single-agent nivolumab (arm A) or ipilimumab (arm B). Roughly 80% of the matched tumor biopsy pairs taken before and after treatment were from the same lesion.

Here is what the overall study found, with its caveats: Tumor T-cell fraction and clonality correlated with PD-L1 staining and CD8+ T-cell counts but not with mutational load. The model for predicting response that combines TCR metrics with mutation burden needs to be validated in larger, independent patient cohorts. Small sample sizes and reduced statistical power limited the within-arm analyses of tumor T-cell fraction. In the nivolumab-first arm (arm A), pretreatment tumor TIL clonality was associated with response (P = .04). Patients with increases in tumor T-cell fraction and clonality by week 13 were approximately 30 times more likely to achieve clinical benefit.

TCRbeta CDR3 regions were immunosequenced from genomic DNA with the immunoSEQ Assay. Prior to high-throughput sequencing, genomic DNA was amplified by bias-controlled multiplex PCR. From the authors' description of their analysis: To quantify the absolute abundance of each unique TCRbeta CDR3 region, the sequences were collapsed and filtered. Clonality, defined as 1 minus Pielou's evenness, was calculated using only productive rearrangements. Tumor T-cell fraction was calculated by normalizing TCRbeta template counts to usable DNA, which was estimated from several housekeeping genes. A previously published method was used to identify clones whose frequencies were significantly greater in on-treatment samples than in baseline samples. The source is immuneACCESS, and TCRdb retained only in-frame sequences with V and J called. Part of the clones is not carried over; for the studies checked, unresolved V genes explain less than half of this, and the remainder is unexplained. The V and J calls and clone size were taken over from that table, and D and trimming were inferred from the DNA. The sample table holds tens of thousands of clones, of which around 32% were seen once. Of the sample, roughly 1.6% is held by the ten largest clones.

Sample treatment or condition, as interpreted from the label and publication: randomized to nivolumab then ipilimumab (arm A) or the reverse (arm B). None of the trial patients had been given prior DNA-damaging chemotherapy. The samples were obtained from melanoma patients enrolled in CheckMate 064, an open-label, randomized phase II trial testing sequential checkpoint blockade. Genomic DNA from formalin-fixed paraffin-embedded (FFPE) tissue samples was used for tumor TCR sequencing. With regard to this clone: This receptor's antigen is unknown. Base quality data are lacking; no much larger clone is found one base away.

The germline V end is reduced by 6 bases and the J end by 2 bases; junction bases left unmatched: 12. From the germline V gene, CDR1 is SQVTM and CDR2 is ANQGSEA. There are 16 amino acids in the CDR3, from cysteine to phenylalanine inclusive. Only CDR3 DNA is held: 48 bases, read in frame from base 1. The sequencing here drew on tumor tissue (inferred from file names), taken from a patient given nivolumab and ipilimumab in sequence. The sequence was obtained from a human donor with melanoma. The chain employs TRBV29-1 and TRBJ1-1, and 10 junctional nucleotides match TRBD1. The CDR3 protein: CSVRRMGQGFNTEAFF. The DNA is TGCAGCGTGCGAAGGATGGGACAGGGGTTTAACACTGAAGCTTTCTTT.